A few counts support the clone carrying this T cell receptor (beta chain). The antigen is unknown. This entry belongs to a study of shared clonotypes between healthy human individuals. The table came from immunoSEQ multiplex PCR; TCRdb's copy has only in-frame clones and leaves some out. The table has about 120,000 clones, about 71% seen once. Study-wide results and limits: Rarefaction demonstrated incomplete sorted-subset sequencing despite large depth.

All donors qualified as healthy HIV-negative adults and had experienced no recent acute infections or vaccinations. V shed 0 bases and J 8 bases; nucleotides not matched to a gene: 5. Germline CDR1 is MNHEY and CDR2 is SVGAGI. This CDR3 region has 15 residues. The sample consisted of memory CD8+ T cells sorted from blood. Subset in this sample: CD45RO+ cells pooled with CCR7-negative TemRA cells. The source of this sequence is a woman aged 30 to 39 in good health. The chain couples TRBV6-5 to TRBJ2-1; 9 bases fit TRBD2. The CDR3 nucleotides read TGTGCCAGCAGTTACTCGAGCGGGAGGTATGATGAGCAGTTCTTC. Translating gives CASSYSSGRYDEQFF.